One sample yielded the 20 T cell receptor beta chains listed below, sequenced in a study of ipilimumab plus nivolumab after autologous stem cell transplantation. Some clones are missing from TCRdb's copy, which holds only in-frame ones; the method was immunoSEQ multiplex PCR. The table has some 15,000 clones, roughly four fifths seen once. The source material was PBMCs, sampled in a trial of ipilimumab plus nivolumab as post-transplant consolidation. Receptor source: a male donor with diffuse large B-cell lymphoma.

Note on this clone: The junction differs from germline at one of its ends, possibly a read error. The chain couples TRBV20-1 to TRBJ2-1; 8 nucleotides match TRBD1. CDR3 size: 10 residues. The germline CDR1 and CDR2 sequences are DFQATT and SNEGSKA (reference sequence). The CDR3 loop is CSAHRDRHLF. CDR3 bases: TGCAGTGCTCACCGGGACAGGCACCTCTTC.

CDR3 sequence: CASSYIWRGAQETQYF. In DNA, the CDR3 is TGTGCCAGCAGTTACATATGGCGGGGGGCCCAAGAGACCCAGTACTTC. The chain links TRBV6-5 to TRBJ2-5; 8 nucleotides line up with TRBD2. Germline CDR1 is MNHEY and CDR2 is SVGAGI. This CDR3 has 16 residues. Trimming cost V 2 bases and J 1 base; bases outside gene matches: 6.

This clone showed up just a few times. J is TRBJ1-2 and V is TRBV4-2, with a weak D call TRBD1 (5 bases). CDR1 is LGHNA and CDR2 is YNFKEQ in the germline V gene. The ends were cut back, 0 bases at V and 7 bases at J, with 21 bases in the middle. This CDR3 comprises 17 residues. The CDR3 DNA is TGTGCCAGCAGCCAAGAATGGCGACGACGGCAGGGAGGTGGCTACACCTTC. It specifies CASSQEWRRRQGGGYTF.

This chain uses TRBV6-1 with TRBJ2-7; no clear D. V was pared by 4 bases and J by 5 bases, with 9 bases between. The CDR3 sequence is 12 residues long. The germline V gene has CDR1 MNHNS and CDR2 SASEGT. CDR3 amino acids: CASSVKGNEQYF. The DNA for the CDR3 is TGTGCCAGCAGTGTAAAAGGAAACGAGCAGTACTTC.

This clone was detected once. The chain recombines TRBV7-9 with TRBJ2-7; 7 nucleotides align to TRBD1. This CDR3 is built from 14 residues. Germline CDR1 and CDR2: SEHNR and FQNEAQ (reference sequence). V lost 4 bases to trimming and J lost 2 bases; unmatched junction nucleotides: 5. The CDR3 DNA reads TGTGCCAGCAGCTCCGGGACAGCCACCTACGAGCAGTACTTC. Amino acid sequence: CASSSGTATYEQYF.

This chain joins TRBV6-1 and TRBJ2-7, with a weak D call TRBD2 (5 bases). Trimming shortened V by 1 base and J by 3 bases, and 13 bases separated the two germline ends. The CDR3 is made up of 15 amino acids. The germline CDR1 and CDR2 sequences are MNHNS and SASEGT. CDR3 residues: CASSEGTADGYEQYF. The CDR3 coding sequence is TGTGCCAGCAGTGAAGGAACAGCGGATGGCTACGAGCAGTACTTC.

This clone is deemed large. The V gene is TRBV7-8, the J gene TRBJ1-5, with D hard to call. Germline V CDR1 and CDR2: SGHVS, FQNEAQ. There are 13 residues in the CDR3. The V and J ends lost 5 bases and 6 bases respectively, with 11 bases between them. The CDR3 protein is CASSRKPGQPQHF. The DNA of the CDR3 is TGTGCCAGCAGCCGAAAGCCAGGTCAGCCCCAGCATTTT.

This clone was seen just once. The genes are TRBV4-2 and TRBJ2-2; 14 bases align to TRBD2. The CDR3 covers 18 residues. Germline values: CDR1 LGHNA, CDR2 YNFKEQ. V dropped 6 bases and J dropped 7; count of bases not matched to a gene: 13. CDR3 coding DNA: TGTGCCAGCAGTCCCACGACTAGCGGGGGGGCCGGCGGCGGGGAGCTGTTTTTT. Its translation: CASSPTTSGGAGGGELFF.

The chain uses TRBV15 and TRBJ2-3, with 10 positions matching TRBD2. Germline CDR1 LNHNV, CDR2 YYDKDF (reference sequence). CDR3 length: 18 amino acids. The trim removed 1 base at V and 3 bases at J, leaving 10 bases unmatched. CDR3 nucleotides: TGTGCCACCAGCAGAGGGCTAGCGGGGGCCTCTTTAACAGATACGCAGTATTTT. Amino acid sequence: CATSRGLAGASLTDTQYF.

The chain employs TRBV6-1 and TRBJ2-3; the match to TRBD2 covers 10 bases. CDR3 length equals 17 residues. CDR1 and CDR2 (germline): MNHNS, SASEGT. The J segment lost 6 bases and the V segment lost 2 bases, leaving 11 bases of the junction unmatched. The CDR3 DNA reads TGTGCCAGCAGTGAATGGGCTAGCGGGGGAGAGAGGGATACGCAGTATTTT. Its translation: CASSEWASGGERDTQYF.

The CDR3 DNA reads TGTGCCATCAGTGACGTGACAGGGGGCTATGGCTACACCTTC. It translates to CAISDVTGGYGYTF. The rearrangement links TRBV10-3 to TRBJ1-2; 9 bases fit TRBD1. The CDR3 loop spans 14 amino acids. Germline loops: CDR1 ENHRY, CDR2 SYGVKD. Germline trimming cut 3 bases from V and 4 bases from J; bases unmatched to any gene: 3.

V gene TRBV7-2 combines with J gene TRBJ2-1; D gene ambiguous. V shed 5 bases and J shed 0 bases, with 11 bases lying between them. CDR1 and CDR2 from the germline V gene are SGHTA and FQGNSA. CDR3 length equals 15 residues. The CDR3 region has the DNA TGTGCCAGCAGCGGGCAGGTAAGCTCCTACAATGAGCAGTTCTTC. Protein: CASSGQVSSYNEQFF.

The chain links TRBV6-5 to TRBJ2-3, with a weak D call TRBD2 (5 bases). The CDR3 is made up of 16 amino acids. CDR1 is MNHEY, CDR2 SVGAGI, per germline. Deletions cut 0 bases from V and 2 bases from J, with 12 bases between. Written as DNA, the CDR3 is TGTGCCAGCAGTTACTCGCCCGGGGAGTCCACAGATACGCAGTATTTT. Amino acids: CASSYSPGESTDTQYF.

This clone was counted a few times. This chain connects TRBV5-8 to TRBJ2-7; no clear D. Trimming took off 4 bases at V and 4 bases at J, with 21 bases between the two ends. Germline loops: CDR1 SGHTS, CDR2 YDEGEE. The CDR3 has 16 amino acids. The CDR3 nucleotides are TGTGCCAGCAGCCAAAAAGACTCGCGTTTCGGTTACGAGCAGTACTTC. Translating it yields CASSQKDSRFGYEQYF.

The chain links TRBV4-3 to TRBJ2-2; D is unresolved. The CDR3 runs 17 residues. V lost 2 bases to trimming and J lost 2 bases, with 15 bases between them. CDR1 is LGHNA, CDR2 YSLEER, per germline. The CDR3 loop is CASSQQPPGANTGELFF. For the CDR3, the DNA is TGCGCCAGCAGCCAACAACCCCCGGGCGCTAACACCGGGGAGCTGTTTTTT.

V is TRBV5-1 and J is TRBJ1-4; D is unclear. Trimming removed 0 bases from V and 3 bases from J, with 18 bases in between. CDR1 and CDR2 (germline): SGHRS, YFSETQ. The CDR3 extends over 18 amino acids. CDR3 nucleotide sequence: TGCGCCAGCAGCTTGGGGCCCAACGGGTACCTGGCTAATGAAAAACTGTTTTTT. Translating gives CASSLGPNGYLANEKLFF.

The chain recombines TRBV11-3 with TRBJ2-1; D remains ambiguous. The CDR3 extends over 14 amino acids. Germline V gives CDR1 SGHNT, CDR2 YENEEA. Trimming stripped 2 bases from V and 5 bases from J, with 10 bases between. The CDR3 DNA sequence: TGTGCCAGCAGCTTAATTCCGAGTGACAATGAGCAGTTCTTC. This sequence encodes CASSLIPSDNEQFF.

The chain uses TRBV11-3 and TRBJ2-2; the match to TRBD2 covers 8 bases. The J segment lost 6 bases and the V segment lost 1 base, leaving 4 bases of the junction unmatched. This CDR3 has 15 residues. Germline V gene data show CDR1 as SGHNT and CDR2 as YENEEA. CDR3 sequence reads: CASSLAGGAAGELFF. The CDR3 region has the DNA TGTGCCAGCAGCTTAGCCGGGGGGGCTGCCGGGGAGCTGTTTTTT.

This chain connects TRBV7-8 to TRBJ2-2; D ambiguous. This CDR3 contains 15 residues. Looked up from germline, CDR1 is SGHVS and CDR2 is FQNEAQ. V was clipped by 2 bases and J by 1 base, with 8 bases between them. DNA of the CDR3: TGTGCCAGCAGCTTACGGGCTTTGAACACCGGGGAGCTGTTTTTT. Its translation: CASSLRALNTGELFF.

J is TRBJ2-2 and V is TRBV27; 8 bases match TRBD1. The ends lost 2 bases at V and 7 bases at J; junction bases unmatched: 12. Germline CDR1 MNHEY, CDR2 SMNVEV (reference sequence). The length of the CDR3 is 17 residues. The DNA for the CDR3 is TGTGCCAGCAGTTTAATTGGACAGGGCTCAACGGGCGGGGAGCTGTTTTTT. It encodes CASSLIGQGSTGGELFF.